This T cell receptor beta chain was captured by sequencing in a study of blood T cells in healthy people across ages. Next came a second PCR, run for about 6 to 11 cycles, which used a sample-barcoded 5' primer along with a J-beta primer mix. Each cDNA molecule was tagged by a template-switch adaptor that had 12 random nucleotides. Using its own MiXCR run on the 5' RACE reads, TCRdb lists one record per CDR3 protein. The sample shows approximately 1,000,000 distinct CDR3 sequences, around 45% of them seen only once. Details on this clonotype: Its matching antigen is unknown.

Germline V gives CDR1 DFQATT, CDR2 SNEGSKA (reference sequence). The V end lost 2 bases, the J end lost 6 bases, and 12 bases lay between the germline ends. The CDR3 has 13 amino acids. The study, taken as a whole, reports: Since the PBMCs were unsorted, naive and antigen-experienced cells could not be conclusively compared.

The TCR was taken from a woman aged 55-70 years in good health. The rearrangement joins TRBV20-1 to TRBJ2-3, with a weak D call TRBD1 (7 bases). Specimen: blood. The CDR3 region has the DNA TGCAGTGCTAGATCAGGGGGGAAGGATACGCAGTATTTT. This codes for CSARSGGKDTQYF.